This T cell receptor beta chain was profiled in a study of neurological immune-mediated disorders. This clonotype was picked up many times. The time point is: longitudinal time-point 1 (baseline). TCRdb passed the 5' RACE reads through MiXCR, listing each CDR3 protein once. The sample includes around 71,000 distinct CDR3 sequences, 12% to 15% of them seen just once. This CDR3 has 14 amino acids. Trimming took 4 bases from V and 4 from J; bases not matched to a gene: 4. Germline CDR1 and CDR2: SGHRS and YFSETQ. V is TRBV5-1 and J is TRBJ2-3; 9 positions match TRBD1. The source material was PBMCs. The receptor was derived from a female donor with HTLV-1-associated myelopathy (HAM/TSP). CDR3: CASSRDRVADTQYF. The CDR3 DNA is TGCGCCAGCAGCAGGGACAGGGTGGCAGATACGCAGTATTTT.